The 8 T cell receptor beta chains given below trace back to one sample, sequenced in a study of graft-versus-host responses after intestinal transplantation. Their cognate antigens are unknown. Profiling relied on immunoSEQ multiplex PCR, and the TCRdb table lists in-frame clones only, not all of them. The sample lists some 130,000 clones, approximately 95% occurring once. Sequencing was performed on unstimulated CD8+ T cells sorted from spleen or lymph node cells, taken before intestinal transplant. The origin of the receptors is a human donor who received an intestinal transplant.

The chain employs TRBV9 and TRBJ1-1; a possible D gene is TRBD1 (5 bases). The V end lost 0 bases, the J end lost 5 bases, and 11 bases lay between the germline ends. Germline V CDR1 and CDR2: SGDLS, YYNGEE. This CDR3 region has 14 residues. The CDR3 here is CASSVGSGKTEAFF. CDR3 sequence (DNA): TGTGCCAGCAGCGTAGGTTCAGGGAAGACTGAAGCTTTCTTT.

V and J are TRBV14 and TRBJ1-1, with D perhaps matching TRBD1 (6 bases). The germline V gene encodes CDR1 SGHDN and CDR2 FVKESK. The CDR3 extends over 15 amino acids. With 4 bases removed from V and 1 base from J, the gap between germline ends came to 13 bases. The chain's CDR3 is CASSLQGLGNTEAFF. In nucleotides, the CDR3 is TGTGCCAGCAGCCTACAGGGCCTGGGGAACACTGAAGCTTTCTTT.

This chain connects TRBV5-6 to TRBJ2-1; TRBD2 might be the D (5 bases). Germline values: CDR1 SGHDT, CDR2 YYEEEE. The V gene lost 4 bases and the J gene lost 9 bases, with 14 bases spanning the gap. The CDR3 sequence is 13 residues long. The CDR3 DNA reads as TGTGCCAGCAGCCCACCCGGGATGGTTGAGCAGTTCTTC. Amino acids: CASSPPGMVEQFF.

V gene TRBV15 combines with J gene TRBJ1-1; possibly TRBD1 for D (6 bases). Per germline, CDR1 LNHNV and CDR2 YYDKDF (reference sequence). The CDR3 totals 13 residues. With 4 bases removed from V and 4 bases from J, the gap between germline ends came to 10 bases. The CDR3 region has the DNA TGTGCCACCAGCACTTCGGGGGCCACTGAAGCTTTCTTT. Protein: CATSTSGATEAFF.

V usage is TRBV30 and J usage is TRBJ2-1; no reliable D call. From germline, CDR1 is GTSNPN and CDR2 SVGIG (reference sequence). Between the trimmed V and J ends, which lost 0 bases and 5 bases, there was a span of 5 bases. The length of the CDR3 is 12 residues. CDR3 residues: CAWSVADNEQFF. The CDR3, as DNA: TGTGCCTGGAGTGTCGCGGACAATGAGCAGTTCTTC.

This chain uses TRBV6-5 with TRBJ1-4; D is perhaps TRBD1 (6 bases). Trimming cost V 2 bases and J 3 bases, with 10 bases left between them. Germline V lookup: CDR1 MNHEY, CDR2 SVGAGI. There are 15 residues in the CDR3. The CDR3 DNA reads TGTGCCAGCAGTTACGTAGGGGGGCCTAATGAAAAACTGTTTTTT. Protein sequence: CASSYVGGPNEKLFF.

The CDR3 sequence: CASSQRVELDEQYF. The CDR3 coding sequence is TGCGCCAGCAGCCAGCGGGTGGAGTTGGACGAGCAGTACTTC. The chain couples TRBV4-1 to TRBJ2-7; D may be TRBD2 (5 bases). Germline values: CDR1 MGHRA, CDR2 YSYEKL. The V and J ends lost 3 bases and 5 bases respectively, with 14 bases between them. This CDR3 spans 14 amino acids.

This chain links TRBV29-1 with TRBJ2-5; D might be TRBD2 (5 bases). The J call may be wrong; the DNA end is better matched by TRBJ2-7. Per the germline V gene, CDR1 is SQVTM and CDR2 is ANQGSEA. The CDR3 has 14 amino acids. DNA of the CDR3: TGCAGCGTTGAAGTGGACTCCAACTCCTACGAGCAGTACTTC. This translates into CSVEVDSNSYEQYF.